The sequence of this T cell receptor beta chain was determined in a study of control samples from healthy donors and cancer patients. Clones were sequenced by immunoSEQ multiplex PCR, and TCRdb holds only the in-frame ones, with some missing. The data hold some 74,000 clones, with approximately 94% observed a single time. The germline V and J ends were trimmed by 5 bases and 3 bases, with 16 bases remaining between them. This CDR3 is 15 amino acids long. Germline V gene lookup returns CDR1 LNHDA and CDR2 SQIVND (reference sequence). The sequenced sample consisted of blood. The TCR originated in a woman aged 25 to 39 in good health. The V gene is TRBV19, the J gene TRBJ1-2; D remains unclear. CDR3: CASSLSGQVYYGYTF. For the CDR3, the DNA is TGTGCCAGTAGTCTGAGCGGGCAGGTCTACTATGGCTACACCTTC. The variable domain in full, with the rest retrieved from reference TRBV19 and TRBJ1-2, is DGGITQSPKYLFRKEGQNVTLSCEQNLNHDAMYWYRQDPGQGLRLIYYSQIVNDFQKGDIAEGYSVSREKKESFPLTVTSAQKNPTAFYLCASSLSGQVYYGYTFGSGTRLTVV.